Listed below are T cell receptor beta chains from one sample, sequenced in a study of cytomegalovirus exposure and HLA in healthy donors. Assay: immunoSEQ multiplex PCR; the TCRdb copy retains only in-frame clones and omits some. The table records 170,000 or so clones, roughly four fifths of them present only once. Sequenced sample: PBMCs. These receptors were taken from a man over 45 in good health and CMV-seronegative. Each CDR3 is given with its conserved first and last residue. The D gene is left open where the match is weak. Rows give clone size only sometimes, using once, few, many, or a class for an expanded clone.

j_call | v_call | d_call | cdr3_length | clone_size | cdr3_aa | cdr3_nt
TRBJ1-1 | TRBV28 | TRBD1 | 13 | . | CASRVTGATEAFF | TGTGCCAGCAGGGTGACAGGGGCTACTGAAGCTTTCTTT
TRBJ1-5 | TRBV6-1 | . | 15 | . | CASKVGLESNQPQHF | TGTGCCAGCAAAGTGGGCCTCGAAAGCAATCAGCCCCAGCATTTT
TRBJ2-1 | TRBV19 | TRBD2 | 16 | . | CASSISRGGIYNEQFF | TGTGCCAGTAGTATAAGCCGGGGGGGCATCTACAATGAGCAGTTCTTC
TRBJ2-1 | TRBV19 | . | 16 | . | CASSRLPRATYNEQFF | TGTGCCAGTAGTAGGCTCCCCAGGGCAACCTACAATGAGCAGTTCTTC
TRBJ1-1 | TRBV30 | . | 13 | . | CAWSGQLNTEAFF | TGTGCCTGGAGTGGACAGTTGAACACTGAAGCTTTCTTT
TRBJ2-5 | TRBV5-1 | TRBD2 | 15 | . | CASRRTSGSLETQYF | TGCGCCAGCAGACGGACTAGCGGGAGTTTGGAGACCCAGTACTTC
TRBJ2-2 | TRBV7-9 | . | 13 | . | CASSLDQTGELLF | TGTGCCAGCAGCCTCGACCAAACCGGGGAGCTGCTTTTT
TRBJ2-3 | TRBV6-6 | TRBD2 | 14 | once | CASRLAGSTDTQYF | TGTGCCAGCCGATTAGCGGGCAGCACAGATACGCAGTATTTT
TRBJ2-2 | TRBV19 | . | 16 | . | CASSIDWLGATGELFF | TGTGCCAGTAGTATAGATTGGTTAGGAGCCACCGGGGAGCTGTTTTTT
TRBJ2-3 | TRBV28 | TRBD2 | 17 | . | CASSPIRTSGSGDTQYF | TGTGCCAGCAGTCCTATCCGGACTAGCGGGTCCGGCGATACGCAGTATTTT